This note documents a single TCR beta chain sequence. The data stem from a study of T-cell memory formation after mild COVID-19. The CDR3 contains 16 residues. Per germline, CDR1 SGHTA and CDR2 FQGNSA. V was pared by 5 bases and J by 10 bases, with 12 bases of the junction left unmatched. Using its own MiXCR run on the 5' RACE reads, TCRdb lists one record per CDR3 protein. The sample carries around 200,000 distinct CDR3 sequences, roughly 17% recorded once. This TCR came from an adult woman who had mild COVID-19 (a few samples of this study predate the infection). Cell type and time point are not known. The specimen sequenced was PBMCs or a T cell subset sorted from them (not recorded which). The V and J genes are TRBV7-2 and TRBJ1-6, with 9 bases matching TRBD1. The CDR3 DNA reads TGTGCCAGCAGCCGGCTGCTCGGGACAGGGAACTCACCCCTCCACTTT. Its translation is CASSRLLGTGNSPLHF. The variable domain in full, completed from reference TRBV7-2 and TRBJ1-6, reads GAGVSQSPSNKVTEKGKDVELRCDPISGHTALYWYRQSLGQGLEFLIYFQGNSAPDKSGLPSDRFSAERTGGSVSTLTIQRTQQEDSAVYLCASSRLLGTGNSPLHFGNGTRLTVT.